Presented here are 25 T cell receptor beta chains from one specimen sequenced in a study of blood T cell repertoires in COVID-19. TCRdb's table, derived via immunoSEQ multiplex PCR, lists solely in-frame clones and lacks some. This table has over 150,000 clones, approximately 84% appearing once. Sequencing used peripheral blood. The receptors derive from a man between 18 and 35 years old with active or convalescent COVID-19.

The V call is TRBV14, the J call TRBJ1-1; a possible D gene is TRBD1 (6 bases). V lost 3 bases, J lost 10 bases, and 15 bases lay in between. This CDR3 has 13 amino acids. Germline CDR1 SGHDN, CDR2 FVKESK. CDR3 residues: CASSHPGQSRAFF. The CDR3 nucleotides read TGTGCCAGCAGCCACCCCGGACAGTCAAGAGCTTTCTTT.

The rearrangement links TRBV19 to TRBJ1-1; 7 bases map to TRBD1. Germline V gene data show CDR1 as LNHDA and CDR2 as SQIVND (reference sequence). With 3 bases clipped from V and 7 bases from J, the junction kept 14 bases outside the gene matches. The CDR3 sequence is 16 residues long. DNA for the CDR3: TGTGCCAGTAGTATGGGGCGGCAGGGGGGCCGCGGTGAAGCTTTCTTT. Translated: CASSMGRQGGRGEAFF.

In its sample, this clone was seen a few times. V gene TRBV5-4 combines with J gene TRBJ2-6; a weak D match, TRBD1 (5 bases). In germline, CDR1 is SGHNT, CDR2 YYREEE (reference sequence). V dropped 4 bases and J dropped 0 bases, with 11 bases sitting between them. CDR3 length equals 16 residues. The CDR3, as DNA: TGTGCCAGCAGCCTACAGGTTGACTCTGGGGCCAACGTCCTGACTTTC. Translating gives CASSLQVDSGANVLTF.

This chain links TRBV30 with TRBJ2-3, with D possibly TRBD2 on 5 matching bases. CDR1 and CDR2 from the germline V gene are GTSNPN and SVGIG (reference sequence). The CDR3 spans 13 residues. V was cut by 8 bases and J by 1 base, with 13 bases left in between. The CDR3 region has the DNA TGTGCCGACCCGGGAACACGCACAGATACGCAGTATTTT. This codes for CADPGTRTDTQYF. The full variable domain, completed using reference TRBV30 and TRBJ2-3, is SQTIHQWPATLVQPVGSPLSLECTVEGTSNPNLYWYRQAAGRGLQLLFYSVGIGQISSEVPQNLSASRPQDRQFILSSKKLLLSDSGFYLCADPGTRTDTQYFGPGTRLTVL.

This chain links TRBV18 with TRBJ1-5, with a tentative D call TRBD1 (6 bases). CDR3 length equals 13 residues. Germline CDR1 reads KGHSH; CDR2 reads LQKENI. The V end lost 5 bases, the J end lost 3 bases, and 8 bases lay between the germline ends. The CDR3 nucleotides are TGTGCCAGCTCAAGACAGGACAATCAGCCCCAGCATTTT. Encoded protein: CASSRQDNQPQHF.

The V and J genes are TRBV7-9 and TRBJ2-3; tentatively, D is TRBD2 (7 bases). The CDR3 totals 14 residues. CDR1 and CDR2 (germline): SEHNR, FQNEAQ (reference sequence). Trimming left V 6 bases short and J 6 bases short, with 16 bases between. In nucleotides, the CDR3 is TGTGCCAGCAGTCTCCGGGGGGCCGGGGATACGCAGTATTTT. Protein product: CASSLRGAGDTQYF.

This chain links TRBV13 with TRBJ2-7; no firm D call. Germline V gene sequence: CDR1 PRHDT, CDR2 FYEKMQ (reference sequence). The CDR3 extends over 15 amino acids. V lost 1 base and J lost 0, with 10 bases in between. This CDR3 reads CASSLAPSRSYEQYF. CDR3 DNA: TGTGCCAGCAGCTTAGCCCCGTCTCGCTCCTACGAGCAGTACTTC.

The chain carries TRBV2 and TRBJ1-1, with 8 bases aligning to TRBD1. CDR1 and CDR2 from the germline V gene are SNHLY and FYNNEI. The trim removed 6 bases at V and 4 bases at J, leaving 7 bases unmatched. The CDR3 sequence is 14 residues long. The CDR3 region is CASRAQGAPTEAFF. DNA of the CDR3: TGTGCCAGCAGAGCCCAGGGGGCGCCCACTGAAGCTTTCTTT.

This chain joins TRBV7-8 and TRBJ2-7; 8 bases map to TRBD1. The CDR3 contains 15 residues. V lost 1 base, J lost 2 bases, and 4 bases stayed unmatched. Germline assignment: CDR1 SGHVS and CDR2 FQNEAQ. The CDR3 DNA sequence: TGTGCCAGCAGCTTAGACAGGGGGTTTACCTACGAGCAGTACTTC. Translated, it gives CASSLDRGFTYEQYF.

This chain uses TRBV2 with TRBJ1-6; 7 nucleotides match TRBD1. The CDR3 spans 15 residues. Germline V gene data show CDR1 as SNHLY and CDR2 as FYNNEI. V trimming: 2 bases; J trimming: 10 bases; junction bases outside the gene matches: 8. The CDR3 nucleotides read TGTGCCAGCAGTGAATTGGCAGGGGGACGCTCACCCCTCCACTTT. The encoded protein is CASSELAGGRSPLHF.

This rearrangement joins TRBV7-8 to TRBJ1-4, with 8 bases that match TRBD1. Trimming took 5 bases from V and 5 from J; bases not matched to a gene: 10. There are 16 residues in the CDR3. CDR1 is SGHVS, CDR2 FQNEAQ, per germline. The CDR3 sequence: CASSARQGRGNEKLFF. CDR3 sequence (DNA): TGTGCCAGCAGCGCTCGACAGGGGCGCGGAAATGAAAAACTGTTTTTT.

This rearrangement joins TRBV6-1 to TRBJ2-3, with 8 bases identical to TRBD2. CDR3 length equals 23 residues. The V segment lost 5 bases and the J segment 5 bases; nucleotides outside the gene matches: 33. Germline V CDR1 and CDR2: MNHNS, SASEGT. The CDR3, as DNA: TGTGCCAGCAGTAAAGAACCCAATCGACAGTGGGTAGGCGACGGGAGGGCCGGAGATACGCAGTATTTT. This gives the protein CASSKEPNRQWVGDGRAGDTQYF.

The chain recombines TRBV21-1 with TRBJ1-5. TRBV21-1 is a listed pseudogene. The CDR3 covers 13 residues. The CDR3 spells CASWEVSNQPQHF. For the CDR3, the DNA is TGTGCCAGCTGGGAGGTTAGCAATCAGCCCCAGCATTTT.

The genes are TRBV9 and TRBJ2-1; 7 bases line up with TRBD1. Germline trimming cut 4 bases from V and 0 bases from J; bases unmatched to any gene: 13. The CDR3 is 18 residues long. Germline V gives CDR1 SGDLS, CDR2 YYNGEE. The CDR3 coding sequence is TGTGCCAGCAGCATCAACAGGGGCGCCGCACCCTCCTACAATGAGCAGTTCTTC. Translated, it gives CASSINRGAAPSYNEQFF.

CDR3 amino acids: CASSYRGRGDQPQHF. Here the CDR3 DNA reads TGTGCCAGCAGTTACAGGGGCAGGGGGGATCAGCCCCAGCATTTT. The genes are TRBV6-5 and TRBJ1-5; 7 bases match TRBD1. Unmatched junction bases numbered 6, after V lost 2 bases and J lost 5 bases. The CDR3 is 15 amino acids. The germline V gene encodes CDR1 MNHEY and CDR2 SVGAGI.

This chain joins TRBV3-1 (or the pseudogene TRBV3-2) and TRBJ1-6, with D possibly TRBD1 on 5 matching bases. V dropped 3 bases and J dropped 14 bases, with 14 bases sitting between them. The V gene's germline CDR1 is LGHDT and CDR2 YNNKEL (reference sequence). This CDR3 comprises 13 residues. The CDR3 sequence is CASSHRGTTTLHF. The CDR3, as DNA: TGTGCCAGCAGCCATCGGGGGACCACCACCCTCCACTTT.

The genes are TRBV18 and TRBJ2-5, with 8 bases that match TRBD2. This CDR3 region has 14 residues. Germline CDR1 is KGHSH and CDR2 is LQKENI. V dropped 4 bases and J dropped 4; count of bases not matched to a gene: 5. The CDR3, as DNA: TGTGCCAGCTCACTGGCGGGAGGAGGAGAGACCCAGTACTTC. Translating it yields CASSLAGGGETQYF.

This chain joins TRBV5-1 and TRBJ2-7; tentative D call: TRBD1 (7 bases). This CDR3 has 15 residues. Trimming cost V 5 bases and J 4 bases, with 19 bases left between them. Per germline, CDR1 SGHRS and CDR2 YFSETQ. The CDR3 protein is CASRLGGDSTYEQYF. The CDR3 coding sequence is TGCGCCAGCAGGCTTGGAGGGGACAGCACTTACGAGCAGTACTTC.

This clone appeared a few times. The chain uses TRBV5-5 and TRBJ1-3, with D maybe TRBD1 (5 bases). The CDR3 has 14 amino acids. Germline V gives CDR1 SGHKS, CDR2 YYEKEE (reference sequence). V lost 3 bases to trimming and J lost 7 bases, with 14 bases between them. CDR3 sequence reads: CASSSWSGMNTIYF. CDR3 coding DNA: TGTGCCAGCAGCTCATGGTCAGGGATGAACACCATATATTTT. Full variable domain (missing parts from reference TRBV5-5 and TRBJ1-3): DAGVTQSPTHLIKTRGQQVTLRCSPISGHKSVSWYQQVLGQGPQFIFQYYEKEERGRGNFPDRFSARQFPNYSSELNVNALLLGDSALYLCASSSWSGMNTIYFGEGSWLTVV.

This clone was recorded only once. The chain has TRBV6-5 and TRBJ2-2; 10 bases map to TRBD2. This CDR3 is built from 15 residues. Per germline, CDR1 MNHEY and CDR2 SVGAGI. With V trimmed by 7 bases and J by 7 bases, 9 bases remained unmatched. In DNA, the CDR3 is TGTGCCAGCAACAGCGGGGGGGCCGTGAGCGGGGAGCTGTTTTTT. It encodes CASNSGGAVSGELFF.

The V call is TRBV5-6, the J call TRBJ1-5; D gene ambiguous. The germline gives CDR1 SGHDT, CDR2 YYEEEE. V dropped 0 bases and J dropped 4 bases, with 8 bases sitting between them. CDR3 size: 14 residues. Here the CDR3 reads CASSLGQRNQPQHF. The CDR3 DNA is TGTGCCAGCAGCTTGGGGCAGCGTAATCAGCCCCAGCATTTT.

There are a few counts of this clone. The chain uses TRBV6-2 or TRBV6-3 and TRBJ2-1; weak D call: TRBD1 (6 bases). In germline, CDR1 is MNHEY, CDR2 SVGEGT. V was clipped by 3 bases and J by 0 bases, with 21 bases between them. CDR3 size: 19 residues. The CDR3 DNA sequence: TGTGCCAGCAGTTATTTTTCCTGGTCAGGGGCCAACTCCTACAATGAGCAGTTCTTC. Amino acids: CASSYFSWSGANSYNEQFF.

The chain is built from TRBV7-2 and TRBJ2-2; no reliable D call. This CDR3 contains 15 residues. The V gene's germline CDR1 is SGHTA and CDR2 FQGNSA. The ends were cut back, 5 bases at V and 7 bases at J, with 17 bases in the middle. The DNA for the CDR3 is TGTGCCAGCAGCCCCAATAACGGTCCGATCGGGGAGCTGTTTTTT. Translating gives CASSPNNGPIGELFF.

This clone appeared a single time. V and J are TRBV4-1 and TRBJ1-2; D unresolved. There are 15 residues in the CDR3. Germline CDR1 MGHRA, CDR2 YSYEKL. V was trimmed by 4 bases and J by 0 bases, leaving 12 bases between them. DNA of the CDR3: TGCGCCAGCAGCCCCCCGGGGAACCCTAACTATGGCTACACCTTC. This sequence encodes CASSPPGNPNYGYTF.

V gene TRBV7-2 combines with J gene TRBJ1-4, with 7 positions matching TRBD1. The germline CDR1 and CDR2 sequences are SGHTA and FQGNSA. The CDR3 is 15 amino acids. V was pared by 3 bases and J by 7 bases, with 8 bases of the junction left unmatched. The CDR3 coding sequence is TGTGCCAGCAGCTTCACAGGGGAGAATCGTGAAAAACTGTTTTTT. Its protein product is CASSFTGENREKLFF.